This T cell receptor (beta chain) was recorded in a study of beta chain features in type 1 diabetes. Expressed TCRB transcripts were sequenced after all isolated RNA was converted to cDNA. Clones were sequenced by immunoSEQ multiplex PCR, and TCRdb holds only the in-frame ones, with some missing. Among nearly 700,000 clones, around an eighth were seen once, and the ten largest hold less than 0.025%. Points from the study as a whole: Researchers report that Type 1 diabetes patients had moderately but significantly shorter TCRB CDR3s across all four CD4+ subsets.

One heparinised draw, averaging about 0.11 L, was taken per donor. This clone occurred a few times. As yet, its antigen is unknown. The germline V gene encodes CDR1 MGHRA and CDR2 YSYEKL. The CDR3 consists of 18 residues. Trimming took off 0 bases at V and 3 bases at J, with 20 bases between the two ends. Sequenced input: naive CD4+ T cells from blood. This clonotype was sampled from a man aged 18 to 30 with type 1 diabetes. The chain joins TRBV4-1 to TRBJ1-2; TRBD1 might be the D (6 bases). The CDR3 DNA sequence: TGCGCCAGCAGCCAAGATCCTGGGGACAATTTTGGGCACTATGGCTACACCTTC. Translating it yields CASSQDPGDNFGHYGYTF.